This T cell receptor (beta chain) was sequenced in a study of CD8 T cells in ankylosing spondylitis. Notes on this clonotype: The antigen remains undetermined.

Study results and caveats: A TCR beta motif of 7 to 9 highly homologous variants seemed to mark ankylosing spondylitis blood. In synovial fluid and blood from reactive arthritis, some motif variants were previously reported. Reported data indicate significant enrichment of disease-linked clones within matched ankylosing spondylitis synovial fluid.

The authors made TCR beta libraries by quantitative 5'-RACE with molecular barcodes. One entry per CDR3 protein, called by TCRdb with MiXCR from the 5' RACE reads. Here the sample spans some 840,000 distinct CDR3 sequences, about 11% being singletons. The V end lost 5 bases, the J end lost 5 bases, and 15 bases lay between the germline ends. The length of the CDR3 is 15 residues. The sequence came from a male donor with ankylosing spondylitis. The sample taken for sequencing was blood, either unsorted or a sorted T cell fraction (not recorded which). The V gene is TRBV12-3 or TRBV12-4, the J gene TRBJ1-4; perhaps TRBD1 as D (5 bases). CDR3 nucleotide sequence: TGTGCCAGCAGTGGGGGTGGGACTGTGAATGAAAAACTGTTTTTT. Protein: CASSGGGTVNEKLFF.